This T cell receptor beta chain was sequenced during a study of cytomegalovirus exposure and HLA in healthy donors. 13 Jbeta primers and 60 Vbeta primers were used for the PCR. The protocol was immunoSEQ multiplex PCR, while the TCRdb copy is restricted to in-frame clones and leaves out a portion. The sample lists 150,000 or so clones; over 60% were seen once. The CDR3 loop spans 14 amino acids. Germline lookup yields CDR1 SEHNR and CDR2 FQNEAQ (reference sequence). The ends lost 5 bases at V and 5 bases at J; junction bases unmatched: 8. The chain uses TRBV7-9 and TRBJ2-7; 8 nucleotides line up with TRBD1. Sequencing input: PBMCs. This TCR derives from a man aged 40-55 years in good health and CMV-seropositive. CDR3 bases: TGTGCCAGCAGCATCGGACAGGGAAGGCACGAGCAGTACTTC. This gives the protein CASSIGQGRHEQYF.